The 5 T cell receptor beta chains below come from one sample, sequenced in a study of T cell responses to AZD1222 COVID-19 vaccine (dated by TCRdb to about 2021). To prepare the library, the immunoSEQ multiplex PCR assay was applied. The immuneACCESS repertoire file appears here via TCRdb, limited to in-frame rearrangements. These files lack a portion of the clones; in checked studies, under half of the deficit traces to unresolved V genes, and the cause of the others is not known. The sample table contains around 120,000 clones; only one count was recorded for roughly 90% of them. In total, the top ten clones hold around 8.2% of the sample. The sample's time point label, decoded: about 28 days (+/-7) after the second vaccine dose. The sample consisted of peripheral blood, taken 28 days after the second AZD1222 dose. Receptors originate from an adult who received the AZD1222 COVID-19 vaccine.

J is TRBJ1-2 and V is TRBV5-4, with 10 nucleotides matching TRBD1. With 5 bases clipped from V and 8 bases from J, the junction kept 9 bases outside the gene matches. Germline CDR1 is SGHNT and CDR2 is YYREEE (reference sequence). There are 14 residues in the CDR3. The CDR3 reads CASRADRGIRGYTF. CDR3 bases: TGTGCCAGCAGGGCGGACAGGGGGATCCGCGGCTACACCTTC.

This chain links TRBV7-2 with TRBJ2-1, with TRBD1 as a possible D gene (5 bases). The germline V gene has CDR1 SGHTA and CDR2 FQGNSA. The CDR3 extends over 13 amino acids. The germline V and J ends were trimmed by 1 base and 16 bases, with 17 bases remaining between them. The CDR3 protein is CASSLEWGTGVFF. In nucleotides, the CDR3 is TGTGCCAGCAGCTTAGAGTGGGGCACAGGAGTCTTCTTC. The whole variable domain, filled in from reference TRBV7-2 and TRBJ2-1, reads GAGVSQSPSNKVTEKGKDVELRCDPISGHTALYWYRQSLGQGLEFLIYFQGNSAPDKSGLPSDRFSAERTGGSVSTLTIQRTQQEDSAVYLCASSLEWGTGVFFGPGTRLTVL.

The CDR3 bases are TGTGCCAGCAGGGATCCGTTGCCTCAGGGTCGGGGGAAGCATGGCTACACCTTC. Protein product: CASRDPLPQGRGKHGYTF. The chain has TRBV2 and TRBJ1-2, with D possibly matching TRBD1 (5 bases). CDR3 length equals 18 residues. The germline V and J ends were trimmed by 6 bases and 6 bases, with 29 bases remaining between them. CDR1 is SNHLY, CDR2 FYNNEI, per germline.

CDR3 protein: CASSQLAGGETQYF. In DNA form, the CDR3 reads TGCGCCAGCAGCCAACTAGCGGGGGGAGAGACCCAGTACTTC. The V call is TRBV4-1, the J call TRBJ2-5; 11 bases align to TRBD2. Germline V lookup: CDR1 MGHRA, CDR2 YSYEKL. This CDR3 is built from 14 residues. The junction had 0 bases not matched to a gene; V was cut back by 2 bases and J by 4 bases.

The chain recombines TRBV28 with TRBJ1-1; TRBD1 might be the D (6 bases). Trimming shortened V by 6 bases and J by 4 bases, and 15 bases separated the two germline ends. The germline gives CDR1 MDHEN, CDR2 SYDVKM. CDR3 length: 14 amino acids. The CDR3 nucleotides are TGTGCCAGCAGACAAACAGGGTCTGTCACTGAAGCTTTCTTT. It is translated as CASRQTGSVTEAFF.